This T cell receptor (beta chain) came from a study of OX40 agonist ivuxolimab in advanced cancers. Overall study context: Partial responses were observed in three patients, of whom one had hepatocellular carcinoma and two had cutaneous melanoma. Findings and limits, study-wide: A proportion of nonresponders additionally exhibited low normalized T-cell clonal expansion. Partial responders at 0.1-3.0 mg/kg showed near-lowest clonal expansion.

This CDR3 contains 16 residues. The germline V gene has CDR1 LNHNV and CDR2 YYDKDF (reference sequence). The V and J ends lost 0 bases and 9 bases respectively, with 18 bases between them. As concerns this clone: Its antigen remains unknown.

The protocol was immunoSEQ multiplex PCR, while the TCRdb copy is restricted to in-frame clones and leaves out a portion. The sample holds about 20,000 clones, roughly 90% seen once. The TCR originated in an adult with an advanced solid tumor such as melanoma, head and neck, liver or kidney cancer. V and J are TRBV15 and TRBJ2-1; D perhaps matches TRBD2 (6 bases). Sequencing used CD4+ or CD8+ T cells sorted from blood, obtained in a trial of the OX40 agonist ivuxolimab. CDR3 nucleotide sequence: TGTGCCACCAGCAGAGATAGGGCTAGCCTGCGGGGTGAGCAGTTCTTC. Protein product: CATSRDRASLRGEQFF.